One TCR beta chain is described in this entry. Original analysis: Amplification of reference gene primers provided the estimated nucleated cell counts. Sequenced by immunoSEQ multiplex PCR; TCRdb stores in-frame clones only, minus some. The DNA was the basis for D and trimming; V, J and clone size are from that table. The sample lists 340,000 or so clones, about nine tenths occurring once. The CDR3 extends over 17 amino acids. The V gene lost 1 base and the J gene lost 4 bases, with 19 bases spanning the gap. In germline, CDR1 is KGHSH, CDR2 LQKENI. The data derive from a study of blood T cell repertoires in COVID-19. Overall study: There were acute and convalescent COVID-19 samples, and they came from the United States, Italy and Spain. Nucleic acid was either cDNA or gDNA, and it came from T cells, B-cell-depleted T cells, or PBMCs.

The sample comprised peripheral blood. This receptor was identified in a man aged 50 to 60 with active or convalescent COVID-19. The V and J genes are TRBV18 and TRBJ2-5; D is perhaps TRBD2 (5 bases). The CDR3 here is CASSPLNGVGSGETQYF. The CDR3 bases are TGTGCCAGCTCACCACTGAACGGGGTAGGATCGGGAGAGACCCAGTACTTC.